This entry lists 15 T cell receptor beta chains sequenced from one sample in a study of blood T cell repertoires in COVID-19. The repertoire was sequenced with immunoSEQ multiplex PCR; TCRdb's copy has only in-frame clones and lacks some. The table includes over 150,000 clones, roughly four fifths detected once. The source material was peripheral blood. The receptor set was obtained from a woman in her fifties or sixties with acute or convalescent COVID-19.

This clone was seen more than once but under ten times. V usage is TRBV2 and J usage is TRBJ1-2; 8 nucleotides align to TRBD1. The V gene's germline CDR1 is SNHLY and CDR2 FYNNEI. The ends lost 6 bases at V and 0 bases at J; junction bases unmatched: 3. The CDR3 totals 14 residues. This chain's CDR3 is CASSLQGANYGYTF. CDR3 coding DNA: TGTGCCAGCAGCTTACAGGGGGCTAACTATGGCTACACCTTC.

The CDR3 is CASSLNVWISAGTGKETQYF. As DNA, the CDR3 is TGTGCCAGCAGCTTGAATGTTTGGATTTCCGCCGGGACAGGGAAAGAGACCCAGTACTTC. This chain uses TRBV5-8 with TRBJ2-5; 9 bases match TRBD1. Germline V gene sequence: CDR1 SGHTS, CDR2 YDEGEE. V lost 1 base and J lost 3; bases outside the gene matches: 19. The CDR3 consists of 20 residues.

This clone was seen only a few times. The CDR3 region is CASSQDPAGGPPGELFF. The CDR3, as DNA: TGTGCCAGCAGCCAAGATCCCGCGGGAGGGCCCCCCGGGGAGCTGTTTTTT. The rearrangement uses TRBV4-2 and TRBJ2-2, with 9 bases aligning to TRBD2. CDR3 length: 17 residues. Germline trimming cut 0 bases from V and 6 bases from J; bases unmatched to any gene: 8. The V gene's germline CDR1 is LGHNA and CDR2 YNFKEQ.

The V call is TRBV24-1, the J call TRBJ2-2, with TRBD1 matching over 7 bases. V was pared by 7 bases and J by 3 bases, with 7 bases of the junction left unmatched. The CDR3 has 15 residues. CDR1 KGHDR and CDR2 SFDVKD come from the germline V gene. The CDR3 reads CATRPGQTHTGELFF. The CDR3 coding sequence is TGTGCCACCAGACCGGGACAGACTCACACCGGGGAGCTGTTTTTT.

With regard to this clone: At one end the junction does not follow the germline gene, possibly because of a read error. The chain is built from TRBV18 and TRBJ1-6; D perhaps matches TRBD1 (6 bases). Germline CDR1 and CDR2: KGHSH and LQKENI. The CDR3 covers 14 residues. CDR3 DNA sequence: TGTGCCAGCTCGCCGGACAGAAAGAATTTACCCCTCCACTTT. Residues: CASSPDRKNLPLHF.

The chain employs TRBV27 and TRBJ1-1; D perhaps matches TRBD1 (5 bases). This CDR3 comprises 12 residues. The V gene's germline CDR1 is MNHEY and CDR2 SMNVEV (reference sequence). The ends were cut back, 10 bases at V and 1 base at J, with 10 bases in the middle. CDR3 sequence (DNA): TGTGCCACCGGAGACAGGAACACTGAAGCTTTCTTT. Translating it yields CATGDRNTEAFF.

This clone was seen once. J is TRBJ2-5 and V is TRBV20-1; no reliable D call. V lost 3 bases, J lost 2 bases, and 10 bases lay in between. The CDR3 contains 13 residues. Germline V lookup: CDR1 DFQATT, CDR2 SNEGSKA (reference sequence). The CDR3 reads CSASIPGQETQYF. The DNA of the CDR3 is TGCAGTGCTAGTATACCAGGACAAGAGACCCAGTACTTC.

The chain is built from TRBV3-1 (or the pseudogene TRBV3-2) and TRBJ1-3, with 7 bases lining up with TRBD1. After removal of 3 bases from V and 2 bases from J, the junction contained 7 bases not matched to a gene. Germline V gene lookup returns CDR1 LGHDT and CDR2 YNNKEL (reference sequence). The length of the CDR3 is 16 residues. The chain's CDR3 is CASSQVDRRTGNTIYF. The CDR3, as DNA: TGTGCCAGCAGCCAGGTGGACAGGAGGACTGGAAACACCATATATTTT.

This sequence joins TRBV29-1 and TRBJ2-1, with 16 bases lining up with TRBD2. Germline loops: CDR1 SQVTM, CDR2 ANQGSEA. The CDR3 length is 19 residues. The V and J ends lost 0 bases and 3 bases, in that order; junction bases with no gene match: 8. The CDR3 spells CSVEDGFGTSGRVYNEQFF. CDR3 DNA sequence: TGCAGCGTTGAAGATGGTTTTGGGACTAGCGGGAGGGTCTACAATGAGCAGTTCTTC.

V is TRBV28 and J is TRBJ1-2, with 8 bases aligning to TRBD1. Per the germline V gene, CDR1 is MDHEN and CDR2 is SYDVKM. This CDR3 contains 12 residues. V dropped 6 bases and J dropped 8; count of bases not matched to a gene: 5. The CDR3 bases are TGTGCCAGCAGCGACAGGGGTTTAGGCTACACCTTC. Translation gives CASSDRGLGYTF.

The V gene is TRBV4-2, the J gene TRBJ2-4; 12 bases are a match to TRBD2. Trimming at V came to 3 bases and at J to 0 bases, leaving 9 bases not matched to a gene. The CDR3 loop spans 19 amino acids. The V gene's germline CDR1 is LGHNA and CDR2 YNFKEQ. In DNA form, the CDR3 reads TGTGCCAGCAGCCATCTACTAGCGGGGGGCCCCTTAGCCAAAAACATTCAGTACTTC. This gives the protein CASSHLLAGGPLAKNIQYF.

The V gene is TRBV30, the J gene TRBJ1-2; tentative D call: TRBD1 (6 bases). V was clipped by 1 base and J by 6 bases, with 6 bases between them. The CDR3 sequence is 11 residues long. Germline CDR1 and CDR2: GTSNPN and SVGIG (reference sequence). CDR3 loop: CAWSGGHGYTF. The CDR3 DNA follows: TGTGCCTGGAGTGGGGGGCATGGCTACACCTTC.

The V call is TRBV19, the J call TRBJ2-2, with D uncertain. Germline-derived CDR1 and CDR2 are LNHDA and SQIVND (reference sequence). The CDR3 consists of 15 residues. Trimming pared 1 base from V and 1 base from J, leaving 7 bases between. CDR3 bases: TGTGCCAGTAGTATAGTATCGGGGAACACCGGGGAGCTGTTTTTT. Its protein is CASSIVSGNTGELFF.

The chain links TRBV4-2 to TRBJ2-1; the match to TRBD1 covers 8 bases. From germline, CDR1 is LGHNA and CDR2 YNFKEQ. This CDR3 region has 15 residues. V was pared by 4 bases and J by 3 bases, with 5 bases of the junction left unmatched. CDR3 in DNA: TGTGCCAGCAGCCGAGGACAGGGTAACTACAATGAGCAGTTCTTC. Translation: CASSRGQGNYNEQFF.

Here the CDR3 reads CATSDSAGGYEQYF. DNA of the CDR3: TGTGCCACCAGTGATTCAGCGGGGGGGTACGAGCAGTACTTC. The chain employs TRBV24-1 and TRBJ2-7; 10 bases fit TRBD2. In germline, CDR1 is KGHDR, CDR2 SFDVKD. J lost 4 bases, V lost 2 bases, and 1 base had no gene match. The CDR3 extends over 14 amino acids.